These 10 T cell receptor beta chains were all obtained from the same sample, sequenced in a study of CD8+CD57+ T cells in acquired aplastic anemia. Researchers used genomic DNA as the template to profile TCR beta VDJ and CDR3. TCRdb passed the reads through MiXCR, listing each CDR3 protein once. The sample lists hundreds of thousands of distinct CDR3 sequences; 55% to 70% were seen once. Sequenced sample: sorted CD4+, CD8+, or CD8+CD57+ T cells (not recorded which) from PBMCs. The receptors shown here come from a human donor in good health, serving as a control.

The rearrangement links TRBV5-5 to TRBJ1-5; the D gene is possibly TRBD1 (5 bases). Germline values: CDR1 SGHKS, CDR2 YYEKEE (reference sequence). This CDR3 comprises 14 residues. V was cut by 4 bases and J by 5 bases, with 13 bases left in between. The CDR3 reads CASSRDGTYQPQHF. The CDR3 nucleotides read TGTGCCAGCAGCCGGGACGGGACCTATCAGCCCCAGCATTTT.

This clonotype was detected many times. The chain combines TRBV5-1 with TRBJ1-6; 10 bases are shared with TRBD1. Germline V lookup: CDR1 SGHRS, CDR2 YFSETQ. This CDR3 has 15 residues. V shed 3 bases and J 7 bases; nucleotides not matched to a gene: 4. The CDR3: CASSWDRGSNSPLHF. The DNA for the CDR3 is TGCGCCAGCAGCTGGGACAGGGGAAGCAATTCACCCCTCCACTTT.

This rearrangement joins TRBV2 to TRBJ2-2; maybe TRBD2 (6 bases). The CDR3 loop spans 15 amino acids. Trimming shortened V by 6 bases and J by 6 bases, and 17 bases separated the two germline ends. From germline, CDR1 is SNHLY and CDR2 FYNNEI. Here the CDR3 reads CASSGGPTGAGELFF. CDR3 nucleotides: TGTGCCAGCAGCGGGGGTCCAACTGGGGCCGGGGAGCTGTTTTTT.

The table lists this clonotype with many counts. V gene TRBV18 combines with J gene TRBJ1-5, with 7 nucleotides matching TRBD1. The CDR3 has 13 residues. J was trimmed by 9 bases and V by 4 bases; bases with no gene match: 6. Germline V CDR1 and CDR2: KGHSH, LQKENI. This chain's CDR3 is CASSQETGSPQHF. In nucleotides, the CDR3 is TGTGCCAGCTCACAAGAGACAGGGTCGCCCCAGCATTTT.

This clonotype appeared once. Its ends do not fully match the called genes, so a read error is possible. The chain uses TRBV7-3 and TRBJ1-5; D call uncertain. This CDR3 spans 15 amino acids. Germline-derived CDR1 and CDR2 are SGHTA and FQGTGA. The CDR3 DNA is TGCGCCAGCACGGCGGGGAGAGCCCTTACTCCGCCCCAGCATTTT. Translated: CASTAGRALTPPQHF.

The chain employs TRBV9 and TRBJ2-2; either TRBD1 or TRBD2 may fit D (6 bases each). Germline V gene sequence: CDR1 SGDLS, CDR2 YYNGEE. The CDR3 is 16 amino acids. V was clipped by 5 bases and J by 6 bases, with 20 bases between them. Written as DNA, the CDR3 is TGTGCCAGCAGTGAACGGGGGCTCGAGGGCGCCGGGGAGCTGTTTTTT. Translation: CASSERGLEGAGELFF. Together with reference TRBV9 and TRBJ2-2, the CDR3 gives the full variable domain: DSGVTQTPKHLITATGQRVTLRCSPRSGDLSVYWYQQSLDQGLQFLIQYYNGEERAKGNILERFSAQQFPDLHSELNLSSLELGDSALYFCASSERGLEGAGELFFGEGSRLTVL.

The chain carries TRBV5-1 and TRBJ1-2; D gene unclear. The CDR3 consists of 14 residues. Trimming stripped 9 bases from V and 8 bases from J, with 23 bases between. Germline CDR1 and CDR2: SGHRS and YFSETQ. CDR3 in amino acids: CATGERHGLGGYTF. In DNA form, the CDR3 reads TGCGCCACCGGCGAAAGACATGGCCTGGGCGGCTACACCTTC.

As to this clonotype: One junction end disagrees with the germline gene, perhaps due to a read error. The chain combines TRBV7-9 with TRBJ1-1; possibly TRBD1 for D (6 bases). Germline values: CDR1 SEHNR, CDR2 FQNEAQ (reference sequence). The CDR3 spans 14 residues. CDR3 sequence (DNA): TGTGCCAGCAGCTTGGGACATTTGCACACTAAAGCTTTGTTT. It yields the protein CASSLGHLHTKALF.

Points on this clonotype: One junction end disagrees with the germline gene, perhaps due to a read error. J is TRBJ1-2 and V is TRBV10-3; D is uncertain. The length of the CDR3 is 14 residues. Per germline, CDR1 ENHRY and CDR2 SYGVKD. CDR3 protein: CAISEVGRNYAYTF. CDR3 bases: TGTGCCATCAGTGAGGTCGGCAGGAACTATGCCTACACCTTC.

The rearrangement joins TRBV7-3 to TRBJ2-5; D ambiguous. Trimming took 1 base from V and 11 from J, leaving 20 bases between them. The germline V gene encodes CDR1 SGHTA and CDR2 FQGTGA. This CDR3 spans 15 amino acids. The CDR3 DNA reads TGTGCCAGCAGCTTAATACCCCTTGGGCCAGATACGCAGTACTTC. Its translation: CASSLIPLGPDTQYF.